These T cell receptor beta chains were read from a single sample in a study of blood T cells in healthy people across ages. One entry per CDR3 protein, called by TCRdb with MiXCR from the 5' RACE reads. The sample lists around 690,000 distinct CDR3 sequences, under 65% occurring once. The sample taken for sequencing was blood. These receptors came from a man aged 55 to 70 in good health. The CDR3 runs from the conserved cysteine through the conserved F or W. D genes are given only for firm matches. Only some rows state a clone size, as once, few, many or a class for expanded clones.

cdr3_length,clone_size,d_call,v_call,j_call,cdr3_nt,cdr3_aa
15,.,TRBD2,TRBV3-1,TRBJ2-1,TGTGCCAGCAGCCAAGAGGCTAGCGGGTACAATGAGCAGTTCTTC,CASSQEASGYNEQFF
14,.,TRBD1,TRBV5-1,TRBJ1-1,TGCGCCAGCAGGTATACAGGGGTGGCCACTGAAGCTTTCTTT,CASRYTGVATEAFF
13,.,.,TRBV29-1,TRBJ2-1,TGCAGCGTTGAGAAGGACGCTGCGACGGGGCAGTTCTTC,CSVEKDAATGQFF
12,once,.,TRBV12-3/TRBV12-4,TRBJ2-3,TGTGCCAGCAGTTTAAGCGCGGCTGCGCAGTATTTT,CASSLSAAAQYF
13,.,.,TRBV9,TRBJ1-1,TGTGCCAGCAGCGTAGCGAAGGCAACTGAAGCTTTCTTT,CASSVAKATEAFF
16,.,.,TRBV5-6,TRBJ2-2,TGTGCCAGCAGCTTCCTTCCCGGCAGGGTCACCGGGGAGCTGTTTTTT,CASSFLPGRVTGELFF
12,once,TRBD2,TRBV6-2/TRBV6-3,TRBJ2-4,TGTGCCAGCGGGACTAGCGGAAACATTCAGTACTTC,CASGTSGNIQYF
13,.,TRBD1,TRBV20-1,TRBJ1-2,TGCAGTGCTCACGGGACAGGGACCTATGGCTACACCTTC,CSAHGTGTYGYTF
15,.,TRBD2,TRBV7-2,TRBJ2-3,TGTGTCAGCGCTAGCGGGGCCCCTAGCACAGATACGCAGTATTTT,CVSASGAPSTDTQYF
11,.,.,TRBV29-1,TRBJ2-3,TGCAGCGGGGGGTTGGGTAGTACGCAGTATTTT,CSGGLGSTQYF
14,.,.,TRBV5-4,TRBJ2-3,TGTGCCAGCAACTTCGAAAAGGCCACAGATACGCAGTATTTT,CASNFEKATDTQYF
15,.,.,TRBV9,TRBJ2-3,TGTGCCAGCAGCGCCGTGGGGGGGGCAGAGGATACGCAGTATTTT,CASSAVGGAEDTQYF
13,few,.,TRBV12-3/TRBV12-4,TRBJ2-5,TGTGCCAGCGGTCGACAGGTCCAAGAGACCCAGTACTTC,CASGRQVQETQYF
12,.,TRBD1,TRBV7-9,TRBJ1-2,TGTGCCACCGACAGGGATCGTTATGGCTACACCTTC,CATDRDRYGYTF
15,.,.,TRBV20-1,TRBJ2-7,TGCAGTGCCCCGGATCGCACAGGGACTCTCGCCGAGCAGTACTTC,CSAPDRTGTLAEQYF
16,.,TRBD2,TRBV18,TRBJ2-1,TGTGCCAGCTCACCATGGCTAGCGGGGGACTACAATGAGCAGTTCTTC,CASSPWLAGDYNEQFF
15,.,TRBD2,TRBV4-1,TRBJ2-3,TGCGCCAGCAGGGCAATCGGGGGGGCCCAGGATACGCAGTATTTT,CASRAIGGAQDTQYF
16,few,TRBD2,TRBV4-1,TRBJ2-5,TGCGCCAGCAGCCTAGAGCGGGGGCTGAGCCAAGAGACCCAGTACTTC,CASSLERGLSQETQYF
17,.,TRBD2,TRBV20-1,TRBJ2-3,TGCAGTGCCATCACCGGGACTAGCTTAGGGCGCACAGATACGCAGTATTTT,CSAITGTSLGRTDTQYF
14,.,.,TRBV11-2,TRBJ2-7,TGTGCCAGCAGCCAGGCACTAGTGAGCTACGAGCAGTACTTC,CASSQALVSYEQYF
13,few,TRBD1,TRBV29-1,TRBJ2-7,TGCAGCGCTATTACAGGGGGCTCAAACGAGCAGTACTTC,CSAITGGSNEQYF
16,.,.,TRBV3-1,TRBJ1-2,TGTGCCAGCAGCCAGACAACCAGGGGACTTAACTATGGCTACACCTTC,CASSQTTRGLNYGYTF
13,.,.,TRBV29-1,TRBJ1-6,TGCAGCGTTTTTGAGGGTAATAATTCACCCCTCCACTTT,CSVFEGNNSPLHF
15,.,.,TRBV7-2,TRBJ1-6,TGTGCCAGCAGCCGAGACAGCCCATATAATTCACCCCTCCACTTT,CASSRDSPYNSPLHF
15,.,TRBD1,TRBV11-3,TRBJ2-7,TGTGCCAGCAGCTTAGAGACAGGGGCGACCTACGAGCAGTACTTC,CASSLETGATYEQYF
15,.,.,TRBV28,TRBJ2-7,TGTGCCAGCAGTAGGGGGGACCGTAGCTCCTACGAGCAGTACTTC,CASSRGDRSSYEQYF
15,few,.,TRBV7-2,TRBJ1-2,TGTGCCAGCAGCTTAGTTACGGTAATCGGCTATGGCTACACCTTC,CASSLVTVIGYGYTF
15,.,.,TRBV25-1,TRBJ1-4,TGTGCCAGCAGTGAAAGGGGTCAGACTAATGAAAAACTGTTTTTT,CASSERGQTNEKLFF
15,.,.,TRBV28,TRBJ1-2,TGTGCCAGCAGGTTTAAGGCCCAGACAAACTATGGCTACACCTTC,CASRFKAQTNYGYTF
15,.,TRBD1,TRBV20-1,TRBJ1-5,TGCAGTGCTAGAAAACAGGGGTCGGGTAGTCAGCCCCAGCATTTT,CSARKQGSGSQPQHF
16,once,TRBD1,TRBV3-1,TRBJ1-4,TGTGCCAGCAGCCAGGGGAGACAGGGTAACTTGGAAAAACTGTTTTTT,CASSQGRQGNLEKLFF
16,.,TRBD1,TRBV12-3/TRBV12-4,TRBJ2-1,TGTGCCAGCAGCCCCGGGCCCGGACAGGGGAACAATGAGCAGTTCTTC,CASSPGPGQGNNEQFF
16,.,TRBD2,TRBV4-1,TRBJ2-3,TGCGCCAGCAGCCAAGATCAGGCTAGCGGGGAAGATACGCAGTATTTT,CASSQDQASGEDTQYF
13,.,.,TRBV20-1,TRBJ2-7,TGCAGTGCTAGAGACAGGTCCCCCTACGAGCAGTACTTC,CSARDRSPYEQYF
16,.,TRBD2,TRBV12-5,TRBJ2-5,TGTGCTAGTGCCCAAGGAGCGGGGGAAATCGTCGAGACCCAGTACTTC,CASAQGAGEIVETQYF
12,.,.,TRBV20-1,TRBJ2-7,TGCAGTGCTAGGGTACAGGGTAAAGAGCAGTACTTC,CSARVQGKEQYF
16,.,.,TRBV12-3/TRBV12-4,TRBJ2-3,TGTGCCAGCGGCGGGGCAGGAAGTACTAGAGCAGATACGCAGTATTTT,CASGGAGSTRADTQYF
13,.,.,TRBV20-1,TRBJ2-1,TGCAGTGCTTGGGGGGCCTTATACAATGAGCAGTTCTTC,CSAWGALYNEQFF
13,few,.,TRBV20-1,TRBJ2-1,TGCAGTGCTTTGAACGGGGTTTACAATGAGCAGTTCTTC,CSALNGVYNEQFF
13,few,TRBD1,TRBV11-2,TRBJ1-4,TGTGCCAGCAGCCGTGGGACAGGGGCAAAACTGTTTTTT,CASSRGTGAKLFF
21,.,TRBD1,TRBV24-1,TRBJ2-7,TGTGCCACCAGTGATTTTCGGGGACAGGGTTCCTTACCCGGCTCCTACAATGAGCAGTACTTC,CATSDFRGQGSLPGSYNEQYF
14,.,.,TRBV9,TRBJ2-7,TGTGCCAGCAGCGTAGGGGACATCTCCTACGGGCAGTACTTC,CASSVGDISYGQYF
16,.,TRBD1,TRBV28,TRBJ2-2,TGTGCCGCTCGACTCGGGACAGGGGTTCACACCGGGGAGCTGTTTTTT,CAARLGTGVHTGELFF
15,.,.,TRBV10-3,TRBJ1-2,TGTGCCATCAGTGAGAGAATCGGCCTGGGCTATGGCTACACCTTC,CAISERIGLGYGYTF
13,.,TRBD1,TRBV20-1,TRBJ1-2,TGCAGTGCTCCGGGACAGGCCCGTTATGGCTACACCTTC,CSAPGQARYGYTF
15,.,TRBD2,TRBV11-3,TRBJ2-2,TGTGCCAGCAGCGGGGGAGGGACGAACACCGGGGAGCTGTTTTTT,CASSGGGTNTGELFF
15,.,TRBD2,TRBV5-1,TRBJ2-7,TGCGCCAGCAGCTTGGCGGGAGGAAGGGGCTACGAGCAGTACTTC,CASSLAGGRGYEQYF
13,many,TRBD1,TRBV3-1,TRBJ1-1,TGTGCCAGCAGCCTCCGGACAGGAACTGAAGCTTTCTTT,CASSLRTGTEAFF
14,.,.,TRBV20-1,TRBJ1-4,TGCAGTGCTAGAGTTATTGGGGGGCACGAAAAACTGTTTTTT,CSARVIGGHEKLFF
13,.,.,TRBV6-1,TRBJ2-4,TGTGCCAGCAGTGAAGCGGCCGTAGACATTCAGTACTTC,CASSEAAVDIQYF
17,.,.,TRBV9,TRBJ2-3,TGTGCCAGCAGCGGCCGCCCTGGGGGACTTAGCACAGATACGCAGTATTTT,CASSGRPGGLSTDTQYF
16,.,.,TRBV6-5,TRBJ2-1,TGTGCCAGCAGTCAAAACCGGGACGGATGGGGCAATGAGCAGTTCTTC,CASSQNRDGWGNEQFF
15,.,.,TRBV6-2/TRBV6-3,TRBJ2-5,TGTGCCAGCAGCCCTCTGAGGGGGGGCCAAGAGACCCAGTACTTC,CASSPLRGGQETQYF
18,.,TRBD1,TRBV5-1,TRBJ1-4,TGCGCCAGCAGCCTACCGGGACAGCTGACGCCTACTAATGAAAAACTGTTTTTT,CASSLPGQLTPTNEKLFF
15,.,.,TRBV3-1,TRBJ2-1,TGTGCCAGCAGCCAAGATGGGAACGAGCACAATGAGCAGTTCTTC,CASSQDGNEHNEQFF